This T cell receptor beta chain was observed in a study of T cell responses to AZD1222 COVID-19 vaccine. At the level of the study: Some second doses came at about 4 weeks and others at about 12 weeks; these were pooled.

Trimming stripped 0 bases from V and 4 bases from J, with 15 bases between. Germline V gene lookup returns CDR1 MGHRA and CDR2 YSYEKL. The CDR3 is 16 residues long. This table comes from immunoSEQ multiplex PCR, and its TCRdb copy is limited to in-frame clones, with some not included. This sample has roughly 97,000 clones; about 88% occur once, and the top ten carry approximately 18%. The rearrangement uses TRBV4-1 and TRBJ1-2; D is uncertain. This material consisted of peripheral blood, taken on day 0 of AZD1222 vaccination. This clonotype was sampled from an adult in good health. CDR3: CASSQEEHTPGYGYTF. The CDR3 nucleotides are TGCGCCAGCAGCCAAGAGGAACACACCCCTGGCTATGGCTACACCTTC.